A selection of T cell receptor beta chains follows, all from one sample in a study of blood T cell repertoires in COVID-19. Produced via immunoSEQ multiplex PCR; TCRdb's table is partial and in-frame only. The top ten clones hold roughly 13% of a sample with about 49,000 clones, about 87% of them seen once. Sequencing was performed on peripheral blood. Every receptor here comes from a man older than 75 with acute or convalescent COVID-19. Each CDR3 is given without its conserved first and last residue. Fields, in order: V gene, J gene, CDR3 protein.

>TRBV28|TRBJ2-1
ASSPTGTGVYNEQF
>TRBV29-1|TRBJ1-1
SARTGRTNTEAF
>TRBV11-3|TRBJ2-1
ASSRQGVHNEQF
>TRBV3-1/TRBV3-2|TRBJ2-7
ASSQTTGSRYEQY
>TRBV6-1|TRBJ2-1
ASSEKEGAPYNEQF
>TRBV19|TRBJ2-3
ASSRGRQGEDTQY
>TRBV5-1|TRBJ2-1
ASSQSPTGVDEQF
>TRBV9|TRBJ1-3
ASSVYSLGNTIY
>TRBV2|TRBJ1-6
ASSKDRGGSYNSPLH
>TRBV2|TRBJ1-5
ASRRTGEVNQPQH
>TRBV11-2|TRBJ2-2
ASSLTVTANTGELF
>TRBV29-1|TRBJ1-4
SVQQGAREKLF
>TRBV2|TRBJ1-1
ASRGPSTGGHRTEAF
>TRBV11-3|TRBJ1-5
ASSWHRDRINQPQH
>TRBV27|TRBJ1-2
ASRFGRGAPGGYT
>TRBV29-1|TRBJ2-5
SVLGTGQETQY
>TRBV5-4|TRBJ2-1
ASSYGGPKYNEQF
>TRBV12-3/TRBV12-4|TRBJ1-1
ASTANRGAEAF
>TRBV11-3|TRBJ2-3
ASSSGQGRTDTQY
>TRBV5-1|TRBJ2-3
ASSLPSTDTQY
>TRBV5-1|TRBJ1-4
ASSPTGTEKLF
>TRBV10-3|TRBJ2-1
AISPTDGEQF
>TRBV28|TRBJ1-5
ASSVRGTVNQPQH
>TRBV6-1|TRBJ1-4
ASSAQGGGFATNEKLF